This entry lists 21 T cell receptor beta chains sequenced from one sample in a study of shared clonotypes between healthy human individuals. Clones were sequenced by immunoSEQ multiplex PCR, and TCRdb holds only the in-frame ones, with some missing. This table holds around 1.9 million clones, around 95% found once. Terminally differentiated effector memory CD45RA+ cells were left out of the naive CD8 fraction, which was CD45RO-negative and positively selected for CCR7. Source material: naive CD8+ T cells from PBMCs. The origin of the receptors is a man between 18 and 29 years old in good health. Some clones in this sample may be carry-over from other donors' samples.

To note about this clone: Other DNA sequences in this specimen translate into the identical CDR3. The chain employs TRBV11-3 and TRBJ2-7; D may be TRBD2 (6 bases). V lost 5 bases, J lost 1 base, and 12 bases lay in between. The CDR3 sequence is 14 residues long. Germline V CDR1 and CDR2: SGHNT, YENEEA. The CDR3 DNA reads TGTGCCAGCAGCCCCGGGACTCGATCCTACGAGCAGTACTTC. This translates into CASSPGTRSYEQYF.

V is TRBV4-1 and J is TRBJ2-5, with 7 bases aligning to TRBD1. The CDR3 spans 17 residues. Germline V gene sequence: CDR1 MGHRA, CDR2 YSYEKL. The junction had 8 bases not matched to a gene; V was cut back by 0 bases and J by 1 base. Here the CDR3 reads CASSQDLLDRVQETQYF. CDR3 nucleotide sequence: TGCGCCAGCAGCCAAGATCTTTTAGACAGGGTCCAAGAGACCCAGTACTTC.

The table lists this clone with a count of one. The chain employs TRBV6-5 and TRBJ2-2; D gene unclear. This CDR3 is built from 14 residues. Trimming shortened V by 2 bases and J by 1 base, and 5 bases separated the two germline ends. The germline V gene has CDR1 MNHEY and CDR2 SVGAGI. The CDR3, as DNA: TGTGCCAGCAGTTACAGGGTGAACACCGGGGAGCTGTTTTTT. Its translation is CASSYRVNTGELFF.

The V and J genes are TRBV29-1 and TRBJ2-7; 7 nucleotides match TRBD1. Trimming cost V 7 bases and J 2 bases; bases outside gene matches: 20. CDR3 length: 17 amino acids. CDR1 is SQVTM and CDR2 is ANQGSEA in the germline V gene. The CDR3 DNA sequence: TGCAGCGCTCAGGCAAACGACGGGACAGACCATCCCTACGAGCAGTACTTC. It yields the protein CSAQANDGTDHPYEQYF.

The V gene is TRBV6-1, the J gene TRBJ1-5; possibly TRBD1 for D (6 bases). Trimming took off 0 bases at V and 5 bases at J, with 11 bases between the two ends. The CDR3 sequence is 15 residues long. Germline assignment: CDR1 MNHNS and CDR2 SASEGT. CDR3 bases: TGTGCCAGCAGTGAAGCGCACAGGGCTTATCAGCCCCAGCATTTT. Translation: CASSEAHRAYQPQHF.

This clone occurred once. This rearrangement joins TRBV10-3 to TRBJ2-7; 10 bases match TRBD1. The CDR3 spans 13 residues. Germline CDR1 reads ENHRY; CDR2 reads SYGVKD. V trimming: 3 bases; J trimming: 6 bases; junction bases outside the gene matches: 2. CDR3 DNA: TGTGCCATCAGTGAAGGACAGGGGGTCGAGCAGTACTTC. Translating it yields CAISEGQGVEQYF.

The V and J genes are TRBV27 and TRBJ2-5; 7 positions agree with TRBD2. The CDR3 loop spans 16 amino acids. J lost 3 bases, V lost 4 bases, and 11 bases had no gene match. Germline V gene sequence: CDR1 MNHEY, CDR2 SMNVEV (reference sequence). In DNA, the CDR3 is TGTGCCAGCAGTTCACTATTAGCGGGTTCCGAAGAGACCCAGTACTTC. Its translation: CASSSLLAGSEETQYF.

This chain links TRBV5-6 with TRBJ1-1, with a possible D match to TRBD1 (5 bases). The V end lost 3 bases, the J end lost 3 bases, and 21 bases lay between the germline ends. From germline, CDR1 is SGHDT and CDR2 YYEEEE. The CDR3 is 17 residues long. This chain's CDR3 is CASSSRDGHRWDTEAFF. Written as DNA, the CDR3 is TGTGCCAGCAGCTCCCGGGACGGCCACCGCTGGGACACTGAAGCTTTCTTT.

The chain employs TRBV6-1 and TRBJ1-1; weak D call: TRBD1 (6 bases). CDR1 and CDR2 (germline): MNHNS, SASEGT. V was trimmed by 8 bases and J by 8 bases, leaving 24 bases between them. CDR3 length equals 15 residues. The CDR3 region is CASLATGWGMQEAFF. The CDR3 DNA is TGTGCCAGCTTGGCGACAGGCTGGGGCATGCAAGAAGCTTTCTTT.

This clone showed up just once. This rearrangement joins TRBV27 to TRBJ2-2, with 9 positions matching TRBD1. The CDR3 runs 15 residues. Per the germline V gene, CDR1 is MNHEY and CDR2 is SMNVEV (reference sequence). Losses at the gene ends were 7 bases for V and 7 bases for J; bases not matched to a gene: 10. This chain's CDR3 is CASKRTGDQGGELFF. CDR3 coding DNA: TGTGCCAGCAAAAGGACAGGGGATCAGGGCGGGGAGCTGTTTTTT.

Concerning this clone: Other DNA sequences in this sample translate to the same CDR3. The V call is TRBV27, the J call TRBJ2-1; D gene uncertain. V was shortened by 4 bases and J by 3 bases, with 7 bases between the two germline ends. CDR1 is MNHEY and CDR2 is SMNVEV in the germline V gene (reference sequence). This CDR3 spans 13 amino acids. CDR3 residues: CASSSTVYNEQFF. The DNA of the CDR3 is TGTGCCAGCAGTTCCACGGTCTACAATGAGCAGTTCTTC.

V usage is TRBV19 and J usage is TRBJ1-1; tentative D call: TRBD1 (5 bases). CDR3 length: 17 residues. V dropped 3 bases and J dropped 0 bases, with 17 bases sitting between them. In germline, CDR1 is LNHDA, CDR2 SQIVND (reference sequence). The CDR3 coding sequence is TGTGCCAGTAGTATGGTGGTCACGGGACTCTTGAACACTGAAGCTTTCTTT. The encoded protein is CASSMVVTGLLNTEAFF.

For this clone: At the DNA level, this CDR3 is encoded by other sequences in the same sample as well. The CDR3 loop reads CASSLTANQPQHF. In DNA form, the CDR3 reads TGTGCCAGCAGTTTGACAGCGAATCAGCCCCAGCATTTT. The chain links TRBV28 to TRBJ1-5, with D possibly TRBD1 on 5 matching bases. The length of the CDR3 is 13 residues. V shed 3 bases and J shed 4 bases, with 7 bases lying between them. Per the germline V gene, CDR1 is MDHEN and CDR2 is SYDVKM.

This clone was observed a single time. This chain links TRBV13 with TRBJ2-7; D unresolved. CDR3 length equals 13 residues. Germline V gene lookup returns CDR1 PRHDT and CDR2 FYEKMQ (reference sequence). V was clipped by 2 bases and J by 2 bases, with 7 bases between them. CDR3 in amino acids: CASSLRETYEQYF. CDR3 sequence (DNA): TGTGCCAGCAGCTTAAGAGAGACCTACGAGCAGTACTTC.

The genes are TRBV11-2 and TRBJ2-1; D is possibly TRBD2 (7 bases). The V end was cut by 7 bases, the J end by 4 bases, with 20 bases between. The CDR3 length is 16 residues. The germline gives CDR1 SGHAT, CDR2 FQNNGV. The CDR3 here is CASKEGGTGLYNEQFF. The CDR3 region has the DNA TGTGCCAGCAAGGAGGGGGGGACTGGGCTATACAATGAGCAGTTCTTC.

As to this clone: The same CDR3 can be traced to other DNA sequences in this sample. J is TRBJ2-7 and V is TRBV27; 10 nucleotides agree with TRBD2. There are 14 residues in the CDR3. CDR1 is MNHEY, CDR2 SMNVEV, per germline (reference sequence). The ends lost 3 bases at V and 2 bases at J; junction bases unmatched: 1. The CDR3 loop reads CASSFTSGTYEQYF. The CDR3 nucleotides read TGTGCCAGCAGTTTCACTAGCGGGACCTACGAGCAGTACTTC.

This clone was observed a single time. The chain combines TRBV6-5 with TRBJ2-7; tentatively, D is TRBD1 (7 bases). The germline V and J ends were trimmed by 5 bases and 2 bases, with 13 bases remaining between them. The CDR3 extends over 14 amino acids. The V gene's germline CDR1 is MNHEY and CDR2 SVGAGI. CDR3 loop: CASSQAGGTYEQYF. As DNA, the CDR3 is TGTGCCAGCAGTCAAGCAGGGGGGACCTACGAGCAGTACTTC.

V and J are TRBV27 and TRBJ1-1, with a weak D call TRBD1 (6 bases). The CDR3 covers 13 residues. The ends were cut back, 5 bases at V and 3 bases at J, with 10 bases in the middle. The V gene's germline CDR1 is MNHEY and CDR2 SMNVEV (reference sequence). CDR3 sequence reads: CASSAGVHTEAFF. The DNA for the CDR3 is TGTGCCAGCAGTGCAGGGGTCCACACTGAAGCTTTCTTT.

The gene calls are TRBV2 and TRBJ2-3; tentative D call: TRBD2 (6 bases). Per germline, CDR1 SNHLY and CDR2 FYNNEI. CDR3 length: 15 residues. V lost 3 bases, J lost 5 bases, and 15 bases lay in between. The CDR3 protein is CASSDSPGEGDTQYF. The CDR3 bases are TGTGCCAGCAGTGATTCCCCGGGAGAGGGAGATACGCAGTATTTT.

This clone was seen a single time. In DNA, the CDR3 is TGTGCCAGCACCCCGGGGACCCCCTACGAGCAGTACTTC. This encodes CASTPGTPYEQYF. The chain links TRBV5-8 to TRBJ2-7; tentatively, D is TRBD1 or TRBD2 (5 bases each). CDR1 and CDR2 (germline): SGHTS, YDEGEE. The V and J ends lost 6 bases and 2 bases respectively, with 12 bases between them. This CDR3 has 13 residues.

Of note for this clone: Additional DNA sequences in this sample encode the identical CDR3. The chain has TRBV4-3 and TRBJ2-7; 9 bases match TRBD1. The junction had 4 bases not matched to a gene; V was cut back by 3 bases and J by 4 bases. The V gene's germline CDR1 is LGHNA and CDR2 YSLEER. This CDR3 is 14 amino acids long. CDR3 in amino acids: CASSHSQGAYEQYF. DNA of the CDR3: TGCGCCAGCAGCCACTCACAGGGGGCATACGAGCAGTACTTC.